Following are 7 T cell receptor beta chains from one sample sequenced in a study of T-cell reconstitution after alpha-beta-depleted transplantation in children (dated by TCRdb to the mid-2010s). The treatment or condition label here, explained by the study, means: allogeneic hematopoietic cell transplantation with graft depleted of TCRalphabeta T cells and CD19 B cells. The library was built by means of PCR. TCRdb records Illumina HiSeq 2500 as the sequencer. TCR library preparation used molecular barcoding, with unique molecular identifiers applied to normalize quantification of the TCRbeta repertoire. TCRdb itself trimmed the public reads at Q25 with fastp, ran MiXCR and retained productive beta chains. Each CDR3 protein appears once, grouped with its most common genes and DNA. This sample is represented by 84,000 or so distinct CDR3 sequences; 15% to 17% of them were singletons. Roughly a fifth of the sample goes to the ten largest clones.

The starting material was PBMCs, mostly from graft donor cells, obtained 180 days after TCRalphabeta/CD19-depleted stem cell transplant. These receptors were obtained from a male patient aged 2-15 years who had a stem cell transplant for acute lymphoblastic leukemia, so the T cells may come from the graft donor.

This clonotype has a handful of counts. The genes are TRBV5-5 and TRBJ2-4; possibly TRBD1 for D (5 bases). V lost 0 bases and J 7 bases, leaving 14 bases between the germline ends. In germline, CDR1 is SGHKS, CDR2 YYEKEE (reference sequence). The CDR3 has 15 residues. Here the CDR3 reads CASSLDGAKANIQYF. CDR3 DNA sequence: TGTGCCAGCAGCTTGGATGGGGCTAAGGCGAACATTCAGTACTTC.

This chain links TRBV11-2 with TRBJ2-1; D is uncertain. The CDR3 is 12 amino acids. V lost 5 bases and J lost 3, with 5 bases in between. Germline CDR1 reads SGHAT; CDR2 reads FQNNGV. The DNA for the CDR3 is TGTGCCAGCAGCGACAACTACAATGAGCAGTTCTTC. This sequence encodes CASSDNYNEQFF.

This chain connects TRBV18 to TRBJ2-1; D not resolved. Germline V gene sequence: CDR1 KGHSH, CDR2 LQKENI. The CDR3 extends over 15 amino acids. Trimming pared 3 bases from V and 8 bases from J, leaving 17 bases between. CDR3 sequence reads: CASSPWSEGKDEQFF. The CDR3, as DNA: TGTGCCAGCTCACCCTGGTCTGAAGGGAAGGATGAGCAGTTCTTC.

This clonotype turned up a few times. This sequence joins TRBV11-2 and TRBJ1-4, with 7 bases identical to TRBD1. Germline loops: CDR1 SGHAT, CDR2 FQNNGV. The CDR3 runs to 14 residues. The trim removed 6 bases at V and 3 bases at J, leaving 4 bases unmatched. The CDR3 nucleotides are TGTGCCAGCAGTATAGGGACAGCTAATGAAAAACTGTTTTTT. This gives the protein CASSIGTANEKLFF. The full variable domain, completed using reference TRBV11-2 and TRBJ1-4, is EAGVAQSPRYKIIEKRQSVAFWCNPISGHATLYWYQQILGQGPKLLIQFQNNGVVDDSQLPKDRFSAERLKGVDSTLKIQPAKLEDSAVYLCASSIGTANEKLFFGSGTQLSVL.

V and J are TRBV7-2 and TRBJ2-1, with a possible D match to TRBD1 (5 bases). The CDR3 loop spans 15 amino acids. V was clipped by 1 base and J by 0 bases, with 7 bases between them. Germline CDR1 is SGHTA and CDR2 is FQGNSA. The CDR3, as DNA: TGTGCCAGCAGCTTAGTGGGGCCCTCCTACAATGAGCAGTTCTTC. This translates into CASSLVGPSYNEQFF.

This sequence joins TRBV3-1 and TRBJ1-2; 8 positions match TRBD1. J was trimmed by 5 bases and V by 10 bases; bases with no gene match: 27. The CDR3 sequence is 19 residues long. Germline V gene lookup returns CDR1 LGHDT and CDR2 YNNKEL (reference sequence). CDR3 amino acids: CAISPNSLAAGTGAYGYTF. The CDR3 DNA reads TGTGCCATCAGTCCCAATAGCCTAGCCGCCGGGACAGGAGCATATGGCTACACCTTC.

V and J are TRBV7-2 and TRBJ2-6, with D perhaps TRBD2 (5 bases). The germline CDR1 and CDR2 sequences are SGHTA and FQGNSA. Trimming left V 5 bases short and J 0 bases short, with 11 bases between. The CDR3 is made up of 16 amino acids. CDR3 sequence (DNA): TGTGCCAGCAGCCTGGACTCTTCCTCTGGGGCCAACGTCCTGACTTTC. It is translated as CASSLDSSSGANVLTF.